This T cell receptor beta chain came from a study of blood T cell repertoires in COVID-19. Per the original methods: Nucleated cell counts were estimated from reference gene primer amplification. Only in-frame clones appear in the TCRdb table, and some are missing; sequencing was by immunoSEQ multiplex PCR. The V and J calls and the clone size are those of that table, but D and trimming were determined from the DNA. The sample lists 95,000 to 150,000 clones; around 77% were seen once. The source of this sequence is a man between 60 and 75 years old with active or convalescent COVID-19. Sample: peripheral blood.

The CDR3 nucleotides are TGTGCCAGCAGCGGGGACAGGGTTAACAATGAGCAGTTCTTC. This translates into CASSGDRVNNEQFF. The genes are TRBV5-4 and TRBJ2-1, with TRBD1 matching 9 bases. V shed 4 bases, J shed 5 bases, and the junction held 4 bases outside the gene matches. The germline V gene encodes CDR1 SGHNT and CDR2 YYREEE (reference sequence). The CDR3 has 14 amino acids. The full variable domain, its missing parts supplied by reference TRBV5-4 and TRBJ2-1, is ETGVTQSPTHLIKTRGQQVTLRCSSQSGHNTVSWYQQALGQGPQFIFQYYREEENGRGNFPPRFSGLQFPNYSSELNVNALELDDSALYLCASSGDRVNNEQFFGPGTRLTVL.